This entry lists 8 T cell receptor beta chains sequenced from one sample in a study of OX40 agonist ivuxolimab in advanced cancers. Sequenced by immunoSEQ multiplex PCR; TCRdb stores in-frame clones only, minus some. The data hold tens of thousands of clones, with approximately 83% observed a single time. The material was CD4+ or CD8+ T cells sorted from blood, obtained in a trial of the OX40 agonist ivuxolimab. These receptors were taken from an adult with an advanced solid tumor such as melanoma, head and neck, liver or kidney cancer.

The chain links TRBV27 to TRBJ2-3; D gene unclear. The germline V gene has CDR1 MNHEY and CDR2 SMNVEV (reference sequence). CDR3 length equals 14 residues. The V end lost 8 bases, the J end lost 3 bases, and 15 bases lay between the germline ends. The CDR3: CASGSHSRTDTQYF. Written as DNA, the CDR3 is TGTGCCAGCGGGTCACATTCTAGGACAGATACGCAGTATTTT.

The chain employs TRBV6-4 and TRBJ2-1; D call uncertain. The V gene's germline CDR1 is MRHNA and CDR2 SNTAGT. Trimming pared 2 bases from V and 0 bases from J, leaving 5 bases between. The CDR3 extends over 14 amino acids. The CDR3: CASSDVPSYNEQFF. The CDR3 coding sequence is TGTGCCAGCAGTGACGTTCCCTCCTACAATGAGCAGTTCTTC.

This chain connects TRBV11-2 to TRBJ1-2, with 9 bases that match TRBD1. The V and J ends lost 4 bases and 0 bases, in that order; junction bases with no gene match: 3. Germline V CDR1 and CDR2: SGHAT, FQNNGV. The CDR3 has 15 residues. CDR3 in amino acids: CASSSTGGANYGYTF. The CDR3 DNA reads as TGTGCCAGCAGCTCGACAGGGGGAGCTAACTATGGCTACACCTTC. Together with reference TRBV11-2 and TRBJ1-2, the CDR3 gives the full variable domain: EAGVAQSPRYKIIEKRQSVAFWCNPISGHATLYWYQQILGQGPKLLIQFQNNGVVDDSQLPKDRFSAERLKGVDSTLKIQPAKLEDSAVYLCASSSTGGANYGYTFGSGTRLTVV.

This chain's CDR3 is CASSQSQWFYGYTF. CDR3 nucleotides: TGTGCCAGCAGCCAATCTCAGTGGTTCTATGGCTACACCTTC. This chain joins TRBV14 and TRBJ1-2; D uncertain. There are 14 residues in the CDR3. V lost 2 bases to trimming and J lost 4 bases, with 11 bases between them. Germline CDR1 reads SGHDN; CDR2 reads FVKESK.

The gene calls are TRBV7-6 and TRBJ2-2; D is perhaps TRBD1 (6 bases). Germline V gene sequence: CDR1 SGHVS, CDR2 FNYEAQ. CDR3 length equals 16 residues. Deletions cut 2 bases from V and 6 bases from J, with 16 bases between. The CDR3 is CASSLWGPVVPGELFF. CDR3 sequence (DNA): TGTGCCAGCAGCTTATGGGGGCCGGTCGTTCCCGGGGAGCTGTTTTTT.

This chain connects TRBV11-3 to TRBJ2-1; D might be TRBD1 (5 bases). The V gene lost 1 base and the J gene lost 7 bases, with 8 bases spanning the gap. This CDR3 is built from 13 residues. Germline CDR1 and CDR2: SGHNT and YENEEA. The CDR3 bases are TGTGCCAGCAGCTTAGTGAGGACAAATGAGCAGTTCTTC. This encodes CASSLVRTNEQFF. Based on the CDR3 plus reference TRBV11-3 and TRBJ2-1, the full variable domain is EAGVVQSPRYKIIEKKQPVAFWCNPISGHNTLYWYLQNLGQGPELLIRYENEEAVDDSQLPKDRFSAERLKGVDSTLKIQPAELGDSAVYLCASSLVRTNEQFFGPGTRLTVL.

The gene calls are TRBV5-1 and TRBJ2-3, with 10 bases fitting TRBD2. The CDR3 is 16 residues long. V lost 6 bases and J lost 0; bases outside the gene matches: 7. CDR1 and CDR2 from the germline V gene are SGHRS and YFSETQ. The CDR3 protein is CASILSTSGSTDTQYF. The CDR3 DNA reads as TGCGCCAGCATCCTATCGACTAGCGGGAGCACAGATACGCAGTATTTT.

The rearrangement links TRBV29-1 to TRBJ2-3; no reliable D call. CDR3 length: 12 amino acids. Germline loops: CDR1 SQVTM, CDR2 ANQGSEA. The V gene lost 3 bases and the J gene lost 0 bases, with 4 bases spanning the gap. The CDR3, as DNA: TGCAGCGTTGATTTGAGCACAGATACGCAGTATTTT. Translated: CSVDLSTDTQYF.